The next 13 T cell receptor beta chains were all read from a single sample in a study of cytomegalovirus exposure and HLA in healthy donors. This PCR relied on a set of 60 Vbeta primers and 13 Jbeta primers. Clones were sequenced by immunoSEQ multiplex PCR, and TCRdb holds only the in-frame ones, with some missing. Of under 300,000 clones listed, about 80% are singletons. Source material: PBMCs. The receptors stem from a woman between 55 and 75 years old in good health and CMV-seropositive.

This clone was seen only a few times. The chain joins TRBV5-6 to TRBJ2-5; TRBD2 agrees at 7 bases. In germline, CDR1 is SGHDT, CDR2 YYEEEE. The CDR3 has 13 residues. The V segment lost 0 bases and the J segment 5 bases; nucleotides outside the gene matches: 1. The CDR3 protein is CASSLGGSETQYF. DNA for the CDR3: TGTGCCAGCAGCTTGGGCGGGAGTGAGACCCAGTACTTC.

The chain has TRBV28 and TRBJ2-1; D is perhaps TRBD2 (5 bases). The germline CDR1 and CDR2 sequences are MDHEN and SYDVKM. The CDR3 contains 16 residues. Trimming stripped 7 bases from V and 0 bases from J, with 16 bases between. CDR3: CASTRRVSFSYNEQFF. The CDR3 region has the DNA TGTGCCAGCACCCGGCGGGTATCCTTCTCCTACAATGAGCAGTTCTTC. The complete variable domain, with remaining parts taken from reference TRBV28 and TRBJ2-1, reads DVKVTQSSRYLVKRTGEKVFLECVQDMDHENMFWYRQDPGLGLRLIYFSYDVKMKEKGDIPEGYSVSREKKERFSLILESASTNQTSMYLCASTRRVSFSYNEQFFGPGTRLTVL.

The rearrangement joins TRBV19 to TRBJ2-2, with TRBD1 matching 8 bases. The CDR3 runs to 15 residues. The germline V gene has CDR1 LNHDA and CDR2 SQIVND (reference sequence). V shed 7 bases, J shed 5 bases, and the junction held 9 bases outside the gene matches. As DNA, the CDR3 is TGTGCCAGTACACCCGGACAGGGACGGACCGGGGAGCTGTTTTTT. Translating gives CASTPGQGRTGELFF. Looking up the rest from reference TRBV19 and TRBJ2-2 gives the full variable domain: DGGITQSPKYLFRKEGQNVTLSCEQNLNHDAMYWYRQDPGQGLRLIYYSQIVNDFQKGDIAEGYSVSREKKESFPLTVTSAQKNPTAFYLCASTPGQGRTGELFFGEGSRLTVL.

This clone has just a few counts. The chain joins TRBV28 to TRBJ2-2; 7 nucleotides line up with TRBD2. The CDR3 has 16 amino acids. The germline gives CDR1 MDHEN, CDR2 SYDVKM. The V gene end was trimmed by 4 bases and the J gene end by 6 bases; junction bases not matched to a gene: 11. The CDR3 nucleotides are TGTGCCAGCAGTTCCCTTAACGGGAGGATAGCCGGGGAGCTGTTTTTT. This sequence encodes CASSSLNGRIAGELFF.

The genes are TRBV25-1 and TRBJ1-3; TRBD1 agrees at 8 bases. CDR1 and CDR2 (germline): MGHDK, SYGVNS. Trimming removed 6 bases from V and 0 bases from J; junction bases left unmatched: 13. This CDR3 spans 18 amino acids. The CDR3 is CASSARLRDRSSGNTIYF. CDR3 DNA sequence: TGTGCCAGCAGCGCGAGACTGCGGGACAGGAGCTCTGGAAACACCATATATTTT.

This chain joins TRBV6-5 and TRBJ1-1; TRBD1 agrees at 7 bases. J lost 4 bases, V lost 4 bases, and 9 bases had no gene match. Germline CDR1 reads MNHEY; CDR2 reads SVGAGI. The length of the CDR3 is 15 residues. CDR3 sequence reads: CASSSPTGRSTEAFF. In nucleotides, the CDR3 is TGTGCCAGCAGTTCCCCGACAGGGCGAAGCACTGAAGCTTTCTTT.

The chain couples TRBV11-2 to TRBJ1-1, with 9 bases aligning to TRBD1. V dropped 5 bases and J dropped 4; count of bases not matched to a gene: 8. Looked up from germline, CDR1 is SGHAT and CDR2 is FQNNGV. This CDR3 has 15 amino acids. The CDR3 nucleotides are TGTGCCAGCAGCACCCGACAGGGGGGGCCCACTGAAGCTTTCTTT. This sequence encodes CASSTRQGGPTEAFF.

The chain has TRBV7-9 and TRBJ1-1, with D perhaps TRBD1 (5 bases). The V gene lost 5 bases and the J gene lost 11 bases, with 12 bases spanning the gap. Germline CDR1 is SEHNR and CDR2 is FQNEAQ (reference sequence). The CDR3 contains 11 residues. This CDR3 reads CASSQGDRAFF. DNA for the CDR3: TGTGCCAGCAGCCAGGGTGATCGTGCTTTCTTT.

The V gene is TRBV7-9, the J gene TRBJ1-2; possibly TRBD1 for D (5 bases). V gave up 6 bases and J gave up 3 bases, with 17 bases separating them. The CDR3 covers 15 residues. Germline values: CDR1 SEHNR, CDR2 FQNEAQ (reference sequence). The CDR3 bases are TGTGCCAGCAGTTACGCGTGGCAGGGTGACTATGGCTACACCTTC. As protein: CASSYAWQGDYGYTF.

This rearrangement joins TRBV4-1 to TRBJ2-1, with D uncertain. The germline gives CDR1 MGHRA, CDR2 YSYEKL. V lost 1 base and J lost 3, with 10 bases in between. The CDR3 has 15 residues. CDR3 amino acids: CASSQGRQHYNEQFF. CDR3 nucleotide sequence: TGCGCCAGCAGCCAAGGGCGGCAACACTACAATGAGCAGTTCTTC.

The chain carries TRBV28 and TRBJ2-3; D gene unclear. Germline CDR1 MDHEN, CDR2 SYDVKM. V was trimmed by 5 bases and J by 1 base, leaving 10 bases between them. This CDR3 contains 14 residues. Written as DNA, the CDR3 is TGTGCCAGCAGTCTGGGCAGGCGCACAGATACGCAGTATTTT. It translates to CASSLGRRTDTQYF.

About this clone itself: Germline and junction disagree at one end, which may indicate a read error. This sequence joins TRBV7-9 and TRBJ2-1, with 8 bases fitting TRBD1. The CDR3 runs to 16 residues. Germline-derived CDR1 and CDR2 are SEHNR and FQNEAQ (reference sequence). For the CDR3, the DNA is TGTTCCAGCAGCACCCAAACAGGGGGCTCCTACAATGAGCAGTTCTTC. Amino acids: CSSSTQTGGSYNEQFF.

CDR3 coding DNA: TGCGCCAGCAGCCAAGGGACGTCTCGGGGGGGTGAAAAACTGTTTTTT. It encodes CASSQGTSRGGEKLFF. The rearrangement links TRBV4-1 to TRBJ1-4; D is possibly TRBD1 (5 bases). The V end lost 1 base, the J end lost 7 bases, and 16 bases lay between the germline ends. Per germline, CDR1 MGHRA and CDR2 YSYEKL. The CDR3 covers 16 residues.